One and the same sample provided the 30 T cell receptor beta chains below, sequenced in a study of blood T cells in healthy people across ages. Sample-barcoded 5' priming and a J-beta primer mix drove a second PCR of about 6 to 12 cycles. In TCRdb, the 5' RACE reads were re-called with MiXCR into one record per CDR3 protein. The sample lists hundreds of thousands of distinct CDR3 sequences, 48% occurring once. Sequenced: blood. These receptors all come from a man aged 25 to 40 in good health.

The J gene is TRBJ2-7, the V gene TRBV27, with TRBD1 identical over 8 bases. The CDR3 length is 14 residues. The ends lost 5 bases at V and 3 bases at J; junction bases unmatched: 6. Per germline, CDR1 MNHEY and CDR2 SMNVEV (reference sequence). CDR3 loop: CASSGQGSVYEQYF. CDR3 DNA sequence: TGTGCCAGCAGTGGACAGGGTTCGGTCTACGAGCAGTACTTC.

This CDR3 is CSALPLAESTDTQYF. As DNA, the CDR3 is TGCAGTGCTCTCCCCCTAGCGGAGAGCACAGATACGCAGTATTTT. The chain couples TRBV20-1 to TRBJ2-3; 7 bases match TRBD2. The V segment lost 5 bases and the J segment 0 bases; nucleotides outside the gene matches: 8. This CDR3 has 15 amino acids. Germline CDR1 and CDR2: DFQATT and SNEGSKA (reference sequence).

This clonotype was counted between two and nine times. The V and J genes are TRBV12-3 or TRBV12-4 and TRBJ1-2, with D maybe TRBD1 (6 bases). The CDR3 loop spans 14 amino acids. The V end lost 1 base, the J end lost 5 bases, and 11 bases lay between the germline ends. Written as DNA, the CDR3 is TGTGCCAGCAGTTTAGATGGGGGCTGGTATGGCTACACCTTC. Protein product: CASSLDGGWYGYTF.

The gene calls are TRBV6-5 and TRBJ1-1, with 8 positions matching TRBD1. The V and J ends lost 5 bases and 11 bases, in that order; junction bases with no gene match: 7. This CDR3 contains 12 residues. Looked up from germline, CDR1 is MNHEY and CDR2 is SVGAGI. DNA for the CDR3: TGTGCCAGCAGTCCGACAGGGGCTTGGGCTTTCTTT. Amino acids: CASSPTGAWAFF.

The chain links TRBV7-9 to TRBJ2-4, with D possibly being TRBD1 (6 bases). The germline CDR1 and CDR2 sequences are SEHNR and FQNEAQ (reference sequence). This CDR3 is built from 18 residues. V shed 4 bases and J shed 7 bases, with 26 bases lying between them. The CDR3: CASSYPTGRPLTSNIQYF. In nucleotides, the CDR3 is TGTGCCAGCAGCTACCCGACAGGCCGCCCCTTGACGAGTAACATTCAGTACTTC.

This chain connects TRBV24-1 to TRBJ2-1; TRBD2 aligns across 11 bases. Per the germline V gene, CDR1 is KGHDR and CDR2 is SFDVKD. The junction had 5 bases not matched to a gene; V was cut back by 2 bases and J by 0 bases. The CDR3 has 18 amino acids. The CDR3 reads CATSDSGLAESSYNEQFF. In nucleotides, the CDR3 is TGTGCCACCAGTGATTCGGGACTAGCGGAGAGCTCCTACAATGAGCAGTTCTTC.

This clonotype was seen a handful of times. The chain combines TRBV3-1 with TRBJ2-6; D may correspond to TRBD1 or TRBD2 (5 bases each). The V and J ends lost 2 bases and 0 bases respectively, with 11 bases between them. CDR3 length: 17 residues. The germline CDR1 and CDR2 sequences are LGHDT and YNNKEL (reference sequence). The CDR3 sequence is CASSQFTGGSGANVLTF. Written as DNA, the CDR3 is TGTGCCAGCAGCCAATTTACAGGAGGCTCTGGGGCCAACGTCCTGACTTTC. Full variable domain (remainder filled in from reference TRBV3-1 and TRBJ2-6): DTAVSQTPKYLVTQMGNDKSIKCEQNLGHDTMYWYKQDSKKFLKIMFSYNNKELIINETVPNRFSPKSPDKAHLNLHINSLELGDSAVYFCASSQFTGGSGANVLTFGAGSRLTVL.

This clonotype occurred once. The chain combines TRBV7-2 with TRBJ2-4; D is uncertain. Trimming stripped 5 bases from V and 10 bases from J, with 18 bases between. The germline gives CDR1 SGHTA, CDR2 FQGNSA. The CDR3 totals 14 residues. Written as DNA, the CDR3 is TGTGCCAGCAGCCTTGAAGGCTACCAACGAATTCAGTACTTC. It encodes CASSLEGYQRIQYF.

This clonotype turned up a few times. The chain recombines TRBV20-1 with TRBJ2-7, with 7 positions matching TRBD1. The ends lost 4 bases at V and 1 base at J; junction bases unmatched: 10. The CDR3 sequence is 15 residues long. Germline CDR1 DFQATT, CDR2 SNEGSKA (reference sequence). The CDR3 region has the DNA TGCAGTGCTAATAGCCGGGACAGAGTTTCCTACGAGCAGTACTTC. Translating it yields CSANSRDRVSYEQYF.

This clonotype appeared many times. This sequence joins TRBV7-9 and TRBJ2-7, with TRBD2 identical over 9 bases. Germline CDR1 SEHNR, CDR2 FQNEAQ (reference sequence). Trimming removed 1 base from V and 2 bases from J; junction bases left unmatched: 3. The CDR3 sequence is 15 residues long. The CDR3 loop reads CASSLVSGRTYEQYF. The CDR3 DNA is TGTGCCAGCAGCTTAGTTAGCGGGAGAACCTACGAGCAGTACTTC.

This clonotype was seen only a few times. This CDR3 is CASSNHYEQYF. The CDR3 DNA follows: TGTGCCAGCAGCAATCACTACGAGCAGTACTTC. The chain joins TRBV7-2 to TRBJ2-7; D gene uncertain. CDR1 and CDR2 (germline): SGHTA, FQGNSA. V was pared by 5 bases and J by 3 bases, with 5 bases between. The CDR3 runs to 11 residues. Full variable domain (outside the CDR3, taken from reference TRBV7-2 and TRBJ2-7): GAGVSQSPSNKVTEKGKDVELRCDPISGHTALYWYRQSLGQGLEFLIYFQGNSAPDKSGLPSDRFSAERTGGSVSTLTIQRTQQEDSAVYLCASSNHYEQYFGPGTRLTVT.

The DNA of the CDR3 is TGCAGTGCTAGTGAAACTCCCACACTTCTAGCGGGACCCTACAATGAGCAGTTCTTC. It codes for CSASETPTLLAGPYNEQFF. The V gene is TRBV20-1, the J gene TRBJ2-1, with TRBD2 matching over 9 bases. Per germline, CDR1 DFQATT and CDR2 SNEGSKA (reference sequence). CDR3 size: 19 residues. Losses at the gene ends were 3 bases for V and 2 bases for J; bases not matched to a gene: 17.

This chain connects TRBV30 to TRBJ2-1; TRBD2 aligns across 10 bases. J lost 7 bases, V lost 4 bases, and 16 bases had no gene match. The CDR3 is made up of 17 amino acids. Germline CDR1 and CDR2: GTSNPN and SVGIG (reference sequence). The CDR3 sequence: CAWNPEGGTSVENEQFF. The CDR3 region has the DNA TGTGCCTGGAACCCGGAGGGAGGGACTAGCGTCGAAAATGAGCAGTTCTTC.

V and J are TRBV21-1 and TRBJ2-3; the table assigns TRBD1, which was not confirmed against the DNA. TRBV21-1 is described as a pseudogene. The CDR3 covers 17 residues. The DNA of the CDR3 is TGTGCCAGCAGCAAAGTCCCCTATGGGACAGGGACAGATACGCAGTATTTT. Amino acid sequence: CASSKVPYGTGTDTQYF.

The chain employs TRBV7-8 and TRBJ2-5, with 8 nucleotides matching TRBD1. The CDR3 is made up of 16 amino acids. J gave up 5 bases and V 4 bases, and 12 bases lay outside the gene matches. CDR1 and CDR2 (germline): SGHVS, FQNEAQ. This CDR3 is CASSYDPQGAGETQYF. The CDR3 DNA reads TGTGCCAGCAGCTACGACCCTCAGGGGGCGGGGGAGACCCAGTACTTC.

The V and J genes are TRBV12-3 or TRBV12-4 and TRBJ2-2; D is unclear. The CDR3 runs to 15 residues. Trimming took 10 bases from V and 4 from J, leaving 19 bases between them. CDR3 sequence reads: CATSIGPSSTGELFF. Written as DNA, the CDR3 is TGTGCCACCAGCATTGGACCTTCGAGCACCGGGGAGCTGTTTTTT.

This clonotype was seen only a few times. CDR3 residues: CASSEPRGVETQYF. DNA for the CDR3: TGTGCCAGCAGTGAACCGCGCGGGGTAGAGACCCAGTACTTC. This sequence joins TRBV6-4 and TRBJ2-5; D might be TRBD2 (6 bases). Per germline, CDR1 MRHNA and CDR2 SNTAGT. This CDR3 region has 14 residues. Trimming left V 3 bases short and J 4 bases short, with 12 bases between.

The chain employs TRBV5-1 and TRBJ1-5; the match to TRBD1 covers 8 bases. There are 15 residues in the CDR3. V shed 0 bases and J 6 bases; nucleotides not matched to a gene: 5. CDR1 and CDR2 from the germline V gene are SGHRS and YFSETQ. The CDR3 nucleotides read TGCGCCAGCAGCTTGGCAGGGGGCGCGATTCAGCCCCAGCATTTT. Protein product: CASSLAGGAIQPQHF.

There are a few counts of this clonotype. The V and J genes are TRBV7-2 and TRBJ1-5; 7 nucleotides line up with TRBD1. Losses at the gene ends were 3 bases for V and 3 bases for J; bases not matched to a gene: 8. Germline V gives CDR1 SGHTA, CDR2 FQGNSA. This CDR3 region has 16 residues. The CDR3 sequence is CASSLGSGTVNQPQHF. CDR3 coding DNA: TGTGCCAGCAGCTTGGGGAGCGGGACAGTCAATCAGCCCCAGCATTTT.

This clonotype was counted at least ten times. The gene calls are TRBV11-2 and TRBJ2-4, with D tentatively TRBD2 (6 bases). The CDR3 is 15 residues long. V was trimmed by 4 bases and J by 1 base, leaving 11 bases between them. Germline CDR1 reads SGHAT; CDR2 reads FQNNGV. In DNA form, the CDR3 reads TGTGCCAGCAGCTCACACACTAGCGCCAAAAACATTCAGTACTTC. It is translated as CASSSHTSAKNIQYF.

The sample holds a few counts of this clonotype. J is TRBJ2-1 and V is TRBV7-2; D gene ambiguous. The CDR3 loop spans 15 amino acids. CDR1 is SGHTA, CDR2 FQGNSA, per germline. V was clipped by 1 base and J by 1 base, with 8 bases between them. CDR3 sequence: CASSLEPWSYNEQFF. The CDR3 DNA is TGTGCCAGCAGCTTAGAACCCTGGTCCTACAATGAGCAGTTCTTC.

In its sample, this clonotype was seen a few times. V usage is TRBV5-1 and J usage is TRBJ2-1, with D tentatively TRBD2 (5 bases). V was shortened by 2 bases and J by 4 bases, with 13 bases between the two germline ends. The germline V gene encodes CDR1 SGHRS and CDR2 YFSETQ. There are 15 residues in the CDR3. CDR3 bases: TGCGCCAGCAGCTTAGATGGGGAGCTGTACAATGAGCAGTTCTTC. Its protein product is CASSLDGELYNEQFF. Full variable domain (remainder filled in from reference TRBV5-1 and TRBJ2-1): KAGVTQTPRYLIKTRGQQVTLSCSPISGHRSVSWYQQTPGQGLQFLFEYFSETQRNKGNFPGRFSGRQFSNSRSEMNVSTLELGDSALYLCASSLDGELYNEQFFGPGTRLTVL.

J is TRBJ2-3 and V is TRBV7-6; 9 bases fit TRBD2. The CDR3 consists of 17 residues. Germline CDR1 and CDR2: SGHVS and FNYEAQ. The ends lost 5 bases at V and 0 bases at J; junction bases unmatched: 9. The CDR3 coding sequence is TGTGCCAGCAGCGATCCTAGCGGGGTAGCTAGCACAGATACGCAGTATTTT. Protein sequence: CASSDPSGVASTDTQYF.

This clonotype was detected ten times or more. The chain has TRBV27 and TRBJ2-3, with 8 bases that match TRBD2. This CDR3 contains 14 residues. V lost 6 bases to trimming and J lost 4 bases; unmatched junction nucleotides: 6. Germline V gives CDR1 MNHEY, CDR2 SMNVEV (reference sequence). The CDR3 coding sequence is TGTGCCAGCAGCCGGACTAGCATCCCAGATACGCAGTATTTT. Amino acid sequence: CASSRTSIPDTQYF.

The CDR3 loop reads CASSQASSYNEQYF. CDR3 nucleotides: TGTGCCAGCAGTCAGGCGAGCTCCTACAATGAGCAGTACTTC. The V and J genes are TRBV6-2 or TRBV6-3 and TRBJ2-1; D is unclear. Gene TRBJ2-7 matches the end of the DNA better, so the J call may be wrong. The CDR3 runs 14 residues. CDR1 is MNHEY and CDR2 is SVGEGT in the germline V gene.

V is TRBV30 and J is TRBJ2-3, with 11 positions matching TRBD1. The CDR3 is made up of 16 amino acids. The J segment lost 5 bases and the V segment lost 0 bases, leaving 7 bases of the junction unmatched. The germline gives CDR1 GTSNPN, CDR2 SVGIG (reference sequence). The CDR3 loop is CAWSVFTGQGGDTQYF. The CDR3 coding sequence is TGTGCCTGGAGTGTCTTTACGGGACAGGGGGGAGATACGCAGTATTTT.

The V gene is TRBV20-1, the J gene TRBJ2-5; D is uncertain. The germline V and J ends were trimmed by 1 base and 5 bases, with 11 bases remaining between them. Germline CDR1 and CDR2: DFQATT and SNEGSKA (reference sequence). This CDR3 comprises 13 residues. In DNA, the CDR3 is TGCAGTGCTAGAGGGTCCCTGGGGGAGACCCAGTACTTC. Translated, it gives CSARGSLGETQYF.

The V call is TRBV6-5, the J call TRBJ1-4; D is ambiguous. The V gene's germline CDR1 is MNHEY and CDR2 SVGAGI. The germline V and J ends were trimmed by 5 bases and 8 bases, with 12 bases remaining between them. CDR3 size: 13 residues. CDR3 bases: TGTGCCAGCAGTAGACGGACGGACGAAAAACTGTTTTTT. Translation: CASSRRTDEKLFF.

The table lists this clonotype with many counts. The chain recombines TRBV21-1 with TRBJ2-7; TRBD2 is the table's D call, not checked against the DNA. TRBV21-1 is termed a pseudogene. The CDR3 contains 15 residues. The CDR3 coding sequence is TGTGCCAGCAGCAAAGAAGAGGGCAGGCCCTACGAGCAGTACTTC. This sequence encodes CASSKEEGRPYEQYF.

Here the CDR3 reads CSAIAGAMDTQYF. In DNA form, the CDR3 reads TGCAGTGCTATAGCGGGGGCGATGGATACGCAGTATTTT. The V gene is TRBV20-1, the J gene TRBJ2-3, with 9 bases lining up with TRBD2. Germline trimming cut 4 bases from V and 6 bases from J; bases unmatched to any gene: 5. Germline V gene data show CDR1 as DFQATT and CDR2 as SNEGSKA (reference sequence). The CDR3 length is 13 residues.